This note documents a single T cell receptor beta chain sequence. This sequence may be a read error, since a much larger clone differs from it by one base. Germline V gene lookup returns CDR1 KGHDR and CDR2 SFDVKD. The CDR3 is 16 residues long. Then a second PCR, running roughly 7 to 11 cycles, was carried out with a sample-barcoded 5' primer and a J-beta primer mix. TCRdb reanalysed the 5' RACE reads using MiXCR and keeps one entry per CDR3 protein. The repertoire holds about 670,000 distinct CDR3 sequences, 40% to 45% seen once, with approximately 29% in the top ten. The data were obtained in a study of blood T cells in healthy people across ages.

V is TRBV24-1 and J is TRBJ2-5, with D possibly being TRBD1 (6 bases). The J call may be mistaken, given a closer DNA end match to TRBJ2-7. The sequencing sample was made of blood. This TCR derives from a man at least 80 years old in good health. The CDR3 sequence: CASADGGGYFVYEQYF. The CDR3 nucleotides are TGTGCCTCAGCGGATGGGGGCGGTTATTTCGTCTACGAGCAGTACTTC.